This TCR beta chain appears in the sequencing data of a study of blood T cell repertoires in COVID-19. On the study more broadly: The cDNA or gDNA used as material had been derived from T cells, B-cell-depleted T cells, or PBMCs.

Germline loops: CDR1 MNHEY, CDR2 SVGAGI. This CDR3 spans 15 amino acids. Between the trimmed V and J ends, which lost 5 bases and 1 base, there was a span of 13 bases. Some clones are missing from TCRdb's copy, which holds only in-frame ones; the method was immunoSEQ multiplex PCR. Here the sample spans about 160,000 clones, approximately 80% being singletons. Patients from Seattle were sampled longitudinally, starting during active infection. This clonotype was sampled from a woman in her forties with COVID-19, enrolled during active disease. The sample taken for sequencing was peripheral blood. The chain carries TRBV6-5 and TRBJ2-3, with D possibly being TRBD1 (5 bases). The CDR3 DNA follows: TGTGCCAGCAGTCAATCTGGGGCTGGCACAGATACGCAGTATTTT. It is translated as CASSQSGAGTDTQYF.